These 32 T cell receptor beta chains share one sample of origin, sequenced in a study of early stage breast cancer tumors. Measured with immunoSEQ multiplex PCR; TCRdb has only the in-frame clones, and not every one. The sample has 9,000 to 10,000 clones, roughly 64% seen once. What was sequenced was breast tumor tissue. Source of these receptors: a person in their sixties or seventies with breast cancer.

The V call is TRBV7-3, the J call TRBJ1-1, with 8 bases lining up with TRBD1. V was clipped by 0 bases and J by 4 bases; unmatched bases: 10. This CDR3 comprises 17 residues. CDR1 is SGHTA and CDR2 is FQGTGA in the germline V gene. The CDR3 spells CASSLTTYDRGGTEAFF. CDR3 bases: TGTGCCAGCAGCTTAACGACCTACGACAGGGGCGGCACTGAAGCTTTCTTT.

The DNA of the CDR3 is TGTGCCAGCAGCCCAACCATGGGACAGGGGTACGAGCAGTACTTC. It is translated as CASSPTMGQGYEQYF. The chain employs TRBV7-8 and TRBJ2-7; 10 nucleotides match TRBD1. The CDR3 runs 15 residues. V trimming: 5 bases; J trimming: 4 bases; junction bases outside the gene matches: 8. The germline gives CDR1 SGHVS, CDR2 FQNEAQ.

The rearrangement uses TRBV18 and TRBJ1-2; D might be TRBD1 (6 bases). V was pared by 6 bases and J by 4 bases, with 15 bases between. This CDR3 is 14 amino acids long. Germline assignment: CDR1 KGHSH and CDR2 LQKENI. The CDR3 here is CASSPTGTAYGYTF. DNA of the CDR3: TGTGCCAGCTCGCCTACAGGGACGGCCTATGGCTACACCTTC.

As to this clone: One junction end disagrees with the germline gene, perhaps due to a read error. The rearrangement links TRBV7-8 to TRBJ2-5; the D gene is possibly TRBD2 (6 bases). The CDR3 consists of 12 residues. Germline lookup yields CDR1 SGHVS and CDR2 FQNEAQ. The chain's CDR3 is CASSLALETQYF. The DNA of the CDR3 is TGTGCCAGCAGCCTAGCGCTAGAGACCCAGTACTTC.

The CDR3 reads CASGSPYNEQFF. Here the CDR3 DNA reads TGTGCCAGCGGGAGCCCCTACAATGAGCAGTTCTTC. The rearrangement uses TRBV6-1 and TRBJ2-1, with D tentatively TRBD2 (5 bases). Germline V gives CDR1 MNHNS, CDR2 SASEGT. The CDR3 has 12 residues. Trimming removed 8 bases from V and 2 bases from J, with 7 bases in between.

The rearrangement links TRBV7-2 to TRBJ1-5; TRBD1 is a possible D gene (6 bases). V was pared by 5 bases and J by 4 bases, with 15 bases between. Germline V gene sequence: CDR1 SGHTA, CDR2 FQGNSA. This CDR3 has 15 residues. In DNA form, the CDR3 reads TGTGCCAGCAGCGCAGCCCCGGGACAAAATCAGCCCCAGCATTTT. It encodes CASSAAPGQNQPQHF.

The count of this clone is one. The rearrangement joins TRBV5-6 to TRBJ2-1; no clear D. Deletions cut 5 bases from V and 9 bases from J, with 9 bases between. Germline V lookup: CDR1 SGHDT, CDR2 YYEEEE. This CDR3 is 11 amino acids long. CDR3 loop: CASSRVGEQFF. The CDR3 nucleotides read TGTGCCAGCAGTCGAGTGGGTGAGCAGTTCTTC. Full variable domain (missing parts from reference TRBV5-6 and TRBJ2-1): DAGVTQSPTHLIKTRGQQVTLRCSPKSGHDTVSWYQQALGQGPQFIFQYYEEEERQRGNFPDRFSGHQFPNYSSELNVNALLLGDSALYLCASSRVGEQFFGPGTRLTVL.

This clone has just a few counts. This chain joins TRBV7-8 and TRBJ1-2; D possibly corresponds to TRBD1 (5 bases). CDR3 length: 14 residues. Germline lookup yields CDR1 SGHVS and CDR2 FQNEAQ. The V gene lost 1 base and the J gene lost 8 bases, with 14 bases spanning the gap. CDR3 in amino acids: CASSLGGAGRGYTF. In DNA, the CDR3 is TGTGCCAGCAGCTTAGGGGGAGCAGGGAGAGGCTACACCTTC.

This chain connects TRBV7-9 to TRBJ2-2; D may be TRBD2 (6 bases). The CDR3 length is 15 residues. V was shortened by 6 bases and J by 1 base, with 12 bases between the two germline ends. Germline CDR1 SEHNR, CDR2 FQNEAQ (reference sequence). The CDR3 DNA reads as TGTGCCAGCAGGGGGGGATGGCGGAACACCGGGGAGCTGTTTTTT. This sequence encodes CASRGGWRNTGELFF.

The CDR3 reads CASSPSAYNEQFF. The DNA for the CDR3 is TGTGCCAGTAGTCCCTCGGCCTACAATGAGCAGTTCTTC. The rearrangement links TRBV19 to TRBJ2-1; D remains ambiguous. V was clipped by 5 bases and J by 2 bases, with 7 bases between them. CDR1 is LNHDA and CDR2 is SQIVND in the germline V gene (reference sequence). The CDR3 totals 13 residues.

The rearrangement uses TRBV6-5 and TRBJ1-5, with TRBD1 matching 7 bases. CDR1 and CDR2 from the germline V gene are MNHEY and SVGAGI. CDR3 length: 15 residues. V dropped 6 bases and J dropped 7; count of bases not matched to a gene: 12. The CDR3 DNA reads as TGTGCCAGCAGCCCAATCACAGGGGTCGGCCAGCCCCAGCATTTT. Its translation is CASSPITGVGQPQHF.

This sequence joins TRBV5-1 and TRBJ2-2; TRBD2 agrees at 10 bases. Per germline, CDR1 SGHRS and CDR2 YFSETQ. Trimming cost V 1 base and J 5 bases; bases outside gene matches: 5. This CDR3 is 16 amino acids long. CDR3 in DNA: TGCGCCAGCAGCTTGAAAGCGGGGGGGCCGACCGGGGAGCTGTTTTTT. It specifies CASSLKAGGPTGELFF.

The J gene is TRBJ2-1, the V gene TRBV7-8; TRBD2 matches 9 bases. V lost 3 bases, J lost 2 bases, and 2 bases stayed unmatched. Germline lookup yields CDR1 SGHVS and CDR2 FQNEAQ. CDR3 length equals 15 residues. Here the CDR3 reads CASSFIAGAYNEQFF. The DNA for the CDR3 is TGTGCCAGCAGCTTTATAGCGGGGGCCTACAATGAGCAGTTCTTC.

The rearrangement uses TRBV5-6 and TRBJ1-2; no clear D. Trimming pared 2 bases from V and 3 bases from J, leaving 20 bases between. CDR1 is SGHDT and CDR2 is YYEEEE in the germline V gene. This CDR3 has 17 amino acids. The CDR3 spells CASSFSRRASRDYGYTF. The CDR3 DNA reads as TGTGCCAGCAGCTTCTCGCGGAGAGCTTCAAGGGACTATGGCTACACCTTC. Complete variable domain (other parts from reference TRBV5-6 and TRBJ1-2): DAGVTQSPTHLIKTRGQQVTLRCSPKSGHDTVSWYQQALGQGPQFIFQYYEEEERQRGNFPDRFSGHQFPNYSSELNVNALLLGDSALYLCASSFSRRASRDYGYTFGSGTRLTVV.

The J gene is TRBJ1-3, the V gene TRBV4-1, with TRBD1 matching over 7 bases. CDR3 length equals 15 residues. Trimming cost V 0 bases and J 4 bases; bases outside gene matches: 3. Germline V gives CDR1 MGHRA, CDR2 YSYEKL. CDR3 amino acids: CASSQDRGQGNTIYF. The CDR3, as DNA: TGCGCCAGCAGCCAAGATAGGGGGCAGGGAAACACCATATATTTT.

This sequence joins TRBV19 and TRBJ1-2; D not certain. This CDR3 comprises 13 residues. Germline values: CDR1 LNHDA, CDR2 SQIVND (reference sequence). V was cut by 3 bases and J by 2 bases, with 7 bases left in between. The CDR3 region has the DNA TGTGCCAGTAGTATCGGGGAAAACTATGGCTACACCTTC. Its translation is CASSIGENYGYTF.

V and J are TRBV5-1 and TRBJ2-6; 9 bases agree with TRBD1. J gave up 0 bases and V 2 bases, and 3 bases lay outside the gene matches. CDR1 and CDR2 from the germline V gene are SGHRS and YFSETQ. This CDR3 spans 17 amino acids. The CDR3: CASSLTGGSSGANVLTF. In nucleotides, the CDR3 is TGCGCCAGCAGCTTAACAGGGGGCAGCTCTGGGGCCAACGTCCTGACTTTC.

In DNA form, the CDR3 reads TGTGCAACAATAAGAGCCGTGAAAGGAGCTTTCTTT. Encoded protein: CATIRAVKGAFF. The rearrangement joins TRBV9 to TRBJ1-1; the D is unclear. Germline V lookup: CDR1 SGDLS, CDR2 YYNGEE. The CDR3 is 12 amino acids.

DNA for the CDR3: TGTGCCAGCGGAAATCCGGGGTCCTATAATTCACCCCTCCACTTT. Amino acid sequence: CASGNPGSYNSPLHF. The gene calls are TRBV7-9 and TRBJ1-6; D not resolved. Germline V gene sequence: CDR1 SEHNR, CDR2 FQNEAQ (reference sequence). CDR3 length equals 15 residues. Between the trimmed V and J ends, which lost 8 bases and 1 base, there was a span of 12 bases.

The chain recombines TRBV2 with TRBJ1-2; TRBD1 aligns across 7 bases. CDR1 and CDR2 (germline): SNHLY, FYNNEI. The junction had 6 bases not matched to a gene; V was cut back by 5 bases and J by 6 bases. This CDR3 comprises 13 residues. Here the CDR3 DNA reads TGTGCCAGCAGTCGGGACAGTCCTGATGGCTACACCTTC. It specifies CASSRDSPDGYTF.

This clone was detected only a few times. The chain couples TRBV15 to TRBJ1-1, with TRBD1 matching 9 bases. Germline lookup yields CDR1 LNHNV and CDR2 YYDKDF (reference sequence). The V and J ends lost 4 bases and 4 bases, in that order; junction bases with no gene match: 4. The CDR3 contains 14 residues. CDR3 bases: TGTGCCACCAGCACGGGACAGGGAGGCACTGAAGCTTTCTTT. This sequence encodes CATSTGQGGTEAFF.

The CDR3 reads CATSELPGTRGTGELFF. In DNA form, the CDR3 reads TGTGCCACCAGCGAACTTCCCGGGACTAGAGGCACCGGGGAGCTGTTTTTT. This chain connects TRBV15 to TRBJ2-2; 8 bases fit TRBD2. Germline lookup yields CDR1 LNHNV and CDR2 YYDKDF (reference sequence). The J segment lost 4 bases and the V segment lost 5 bases, leaving 12 bases of the junction unmatched. The CDR3 has 17 amino acids.

The chain employs TRBV19 and TRBJ2-1, with 8 bases that match TRBD2. Germline values: CDR1 LNHDA, CDR2 SQIVND (reference sequence). The J segment lost 9 bases and the V segment lost 4 bases, leaving 14 bases of the junction unmatched. CDR3 length: 16 residues. Here the CDR3 DNA reads TGTGCCAGTAGTAATGGGGCACGGACTAGCTTTCCTGAGCAGTTCTTC. It yields the protein CASSNGARTSFPEQFF.

This sequence joins TRBV6-5 and TRBJ2-2; D possibly corresponds to TRBD2 (5 bases). Germline V gene sequence: CDR1 MNHEY, CDR2 SVGAGI. The CDR3 runs 14 residues. The germline V and J ends were trimmed by 4 bases and 3 bases, with 9 bases remaining between them. CDR3: CASSSSGDTGELFF. The CDR3 DNA is TGTGCCAGCAGTTCCAGCGGAGACACCGGGGAGCTGTTTTTT.

The V call is TRBV4-1, the J call TRBJ2-1; 10 bases line up with TRBD2. The CDR3 consists of 17 residues. V lost 0 bases, J lost 6 bases, and 8 bases stayed unmatched. In germline, CDR1 is MGHRA, CDR2 YSYEKL. In DNA form, the CDR3 reads TGCGCCAGCAGCCAAGACTTCCGGACTAGCGGACTCAATGAGCAGTTCTTC. It encodes CASSQDFRTSGLNEQFF.

This clone has only a few counts. The chain couples TRBV30 to TRBJ2-1; 9 bases fit TRBD2. The CDR3 runs to 15 residues. Germline V CDR1 and CDR2: GTSNPN, SVGIG (reference sequence). The ends lost 5 bases at V and 2 bases at J; junction bases unmatched: 7. The CDR3 sequence: CAWGVSGGTYNEQFF. CDR3 DNA: TGTGCCTGGGGAGTGAGCGGGGGGACCTACAATGAGCAGTTCTTC.

Only one count was recorded for this clone. V and J are TRBV6-1 and TRBJ1-2; 7 bases map to TRBD1. V lost 2 bases and J lost 8; bases outside the gene matches: 2. The CDR3 covers 12 residues. CDR1 and CDR2 from the germline V gene are MNHNS and SASEGT. CDR3 DNA: TGTGCCAGCAGTGAACCGACAGGGGGCTACACCTTC. Translated: CASSEPTGGYTF.

The chain carries TRBV7-8 and TRBJ1-1; TRBD1 is a possible D gene (5 bases). V shed 1 base and J shed 5 bases, with 11 bases lying between them. Germline V CDR1 and CDR2: SGHVS, FQNEAQ. The length of the CDR3 is 14 residues. For the CDR3, the DNA is TGTGCCAGCAGCTTAGGGGCAGGGAAAACTGAAGCTTTCTTT. Residues: CASSLGAGKTEAFF.

This sequence joins TRBV6-1 and TRBJ2-7; 7 positions match TRBD2. CDR1 and CDR2 from the germline V gene are MNHNS and SASEGT. The CDR3 runs to 15 residues. With V trimmed by 4 bases and J by 3 bases, 9 bases remained unmatched. CDR3 in amino acids: CASSARRGLGYEQYF. CDR3 DNA: TGTGCCAGCAGTGCACGGCGGGGGTTAGGCTACGAGCAGTACTTC.

The chain combines TRBV11-2 with TRBJ2-6, with D perhaps TRBD1 (5 bases). The CDR3 runs 16 residues. Trimming shortened V by 1 base and J by 2 bases, and 9 bases separated the two germline ends. CDR1 and CDR2 from the germline V gene are SGHAT and FQNNGV. CDR3 in amino acids: CASSLGTFAGANVLTF. As DNA, the CDR3 is TGTGCCAGCAGCTTAGGGACATTTGCTGGGGCCAACGTCCTGACTTTC.

This chain links TRBV7-9 with TRBJ1-4, with 9 bases lining up with TRBD1. Germline assignment: CDR1 SEHNR and CDR2 FQNEAQ (reference sequence). The CDR3 covers 15 residues. V gave up 1 base and J gave up 5 bases; unmatched junction bases: 2. CDR3 protein: CASSLVGTGNEKLFF. In DNA, the CDR3 is TGTGCCAGCAGCTTAGTTGGGACAGGGAATGAAAAACTGTTTTTT.

The V call is TRBV7-8, the J call TRBJ2-2; D is unresolved. With 2 bases removed from V and 7 bases from J, the gap between germline ends came to 2 bases. Germline CDR1 is SGHVS and CDR2 is FQNEAQ. The CDR3 extends over 11 amino acids. CDR3 region: CASSLYGELFF. In DNA form, the CDR3 reads TGTGCCAGCAGCTTATACGGGGAGCTGTTTTTT.